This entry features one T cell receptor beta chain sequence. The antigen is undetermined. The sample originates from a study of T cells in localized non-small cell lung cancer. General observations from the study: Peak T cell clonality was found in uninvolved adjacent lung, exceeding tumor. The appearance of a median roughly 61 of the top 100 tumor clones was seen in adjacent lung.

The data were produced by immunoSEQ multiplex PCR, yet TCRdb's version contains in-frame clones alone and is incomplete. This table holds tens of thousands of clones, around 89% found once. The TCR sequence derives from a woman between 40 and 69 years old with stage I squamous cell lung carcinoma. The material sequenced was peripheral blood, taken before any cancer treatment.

The CDR3 region has the DNA TGTGCCAGCAGCCCACTGGGGGTAGGATCCTACGAGCAGTACTTC. Translated: CASSPLGVGSYEQYF. The chain carries TRBV5-4 and TRBJ2-7; D possibly matches TRBD1 or TRBD2 (5 bases each). The CDR3 totals 15 residues. The V gene's germline CDR1 is SGHNT and CDR2 YYREEE (reference sequence). Trimming removed 4 bases at V and 1 base at J, with 15 bases between.